This T cell receptor (beta chain) is from a study of blood T cell repertoires in COVID-19. The sample holds a few counts of this clone. Authors' data handling: The authors estimated nucleated cell counts from reference gene primer amplification. TCRdb's table, derived via immunoSEQ multiplex PCR, lists solely in-frame clones and lacks some. Clone size and the V and J calls come from that table; the DNA yielded D and trimming. The sample has a few hundred thousand clones; just under 90% are singletons. The receptor's source is a woman in her fifties or sixties with COVID-19, enrolled during active disease. Material for sequencing was peripheral blood.

For the CDR3, the DNA is TGTGCCAGTAGTATCGGACAGAACCAAGAGACCCAGTACTTC. Its protein product is CASSIGQNQETQYF. V is TRBV19 and J is TRBJ2-5, with D possibly being TRBD1 (6 bases). The CDR3 consists of 14 residues. Trimming removed 3 bases from V and 0 bases from J, with 8 bases in between. In germline, CDR1 is LNHDA, CDR2 SQIVND (reference sequence). Using reference TRBV19 and TRBJ2-5 for the parts outside the CDR3, the full variable domain is DGGITQSPKYLFRKEGQNVTLSCEQNLNHDAMYWYRQDPGQGLRLIYYSQIVNDFQKGDIAEGYSVSREKKESFPLTVTSAQKNPTAFYLCASSIGQNQETQYFGPGTRLLVL.